This T cell receptor beta chain derives from a study of cytomegalovirus exposure and HLA in healthy donors. Study background: Clustering assigned about 76% of the approximately 400 genotyped donors to the Caucasian-associated ancestry cluster. Study-wide results and limits: Earlier analysis found most TCR beta V segments productive about 87% or about 30% of the time.

The PCR employed 60 Vbeta primers together with 13 Jbeta primers. In the authors' workflow: Around 9.9 million shared chains were among the approximately 87 million unique TCR beta chains that a later analysis counted. Data came from immunoSEQ multiplex PCR; TCRdb stores just in-frame clones and leaves some out. V and J calls and clone size follow that table, whereas D and trimming were derived from the DNA. Of 85,000 to 100,000 clones in the sample, roughly 79% were seen once. As regards this clone: Its antigen is still unknown.

Material: PBMCs. This receptor was obtained from a woman in her thirties or forties in good health and CMV-seronegative.

CDR3 residues: CASSPFEGENQPQHF. The CDR3 nucleotides are TGTGCCAGCAGCCCGTTCGAAGGGGAAAATCAGCCCCAGCATTTT. The chain uses TRBV9 and TRBJ1-5, with D possibly matching TRBD1 (5 bases). CDR1 SGDLS and CDR2 YYNGEE come from the germline V gene. V lost 4 bases and J 4 bases, leaving 15 bases between the germline ends. This CDR3 comprises 15 residues.